Listed here are 7 T cell receptor beta chains from one sample, sequenced in a study of blood T cell repertoires in COVID-19. Data came from immunoSEQ multiplex PCR; TCRdb stores just in-frame clones and leaves some out. This table holds some 490,000 clones, 70% to 90% found once. The sample comprised peripheral blood. The receptors stem from a human donor in a cohort sampled during active COVID-19.

This clone was recorded once. It may be a read error: a sequence one base away is much more abundant. The chain joins TRBV19 to TRBJ2-7; no definite D call. The CDR3 runs 14 residues. Trimming took off 3 bases at V and 0 bases at J, with 9 bases between the two ends. The germline V gene encodes CDR1 LNHDA and CDR2 SQIVND (reference sequence). CDR3 coding DNA: TGTGCCAGTAGTATTTCTGCCAGCTCCTACGAGCAGTACTTC. As protein: CASSISASSYEQYF.

The genes are TRBV28 and TRBJ2-7, with 7 bases aligning to TRBD1. Looked up from germline, CDR1 is MDHEN and CDR2 is SYDVKM. Trimming cost V 5 bases and J 6 bases; bases outside gene matches: 10. This CDR3 region has 14 residues. The CDR3 spells CASSARQGRVEQYF. The DNA for the CDR3 is TGTGCCAGCAGTGCCAGACAGGGCCGGGTCGAGCAGTACTTC. The full variable domain, rest sourced from reference TRBV28 and TRBJ2-7, is DVKVTQSSRYLVKRTGEKVFLECVQDMDHENMFWYRQDPGLGLRLIYFSYDVKMKEKGDIPEGYSVSREKKERFSLILESASTNQTSMYLCASSARQGRVEQYFGPGTRLTVT.

The chain couples TRBV5-1 to TRBJ2-3; 7 positions agree with TRBD1. The CDR3 runs to 15 residues. Per germline, CDR1 SGHRS and CDR2 YFSETQ. J lost 0 bases, V lost 3 bases, and 4 bases had no gene match. The CDR3 sequence is CASSSGQESTDTQYF. CDR3 DNA: TGCGCCAGCAGCTCCGGACAGGAAAGCACAGATACGCAGTATTTT.

The genes are TRBV2 and TRBJ1-1; a weak D match, TRBD1 (5 bases). Germline CDR1 reads SNHLY; CDR2 reads FYNNEI. The CDR3 totals 13 residues. V was shortened by 5 bases and J by 1 base, with 8 bases between the two germline ends. The CDR3, as DNA: TGTGCCAGCAGTCGACAGTGGAACACTGAAGCTTTCTTT. This codes for CASSRQWNTEAFF.

This clone was counted a single time. V gene TRBV27 combines with J gene TRBJ1-4; 7 bases are a match to TRBD1. Trimming at V came to 5 bases and at J to 5 bases, leaving 8 bases not matched to a gene. The CDR3 sequence is 15 residues long. The germline V gene encodes CDR1 MNHEY and CDR2 SMNVEV (reference sequence). The CDR3 reads CASSPSGTANEKLFF. The CDR3 bases are TGTGCCAGCAGTCCCTCCGGGACAGCGAATGAAAAACTGTTTTTT.

The chain links TRBV7-2 to TRBJ1-1, with D possibly matching TRBD1 (5 bases). V was clipped by 2 bases and J by 4 bases, with 17 bases between them. Germline CDR1 SGHTA, CDR2 FQGNSA. The CDR3 is 16 amino acids. In DNA form, the CDR3 reads TGTGCCAGCAGCTTACAGGGTACGGGGGGAAGCACTGAAGCTTTCTTT. Residues: CASSLQGTGGSTEAFF.

With respect to this clone: Its ends do not fully match the called genes, so a read error is possible. This chain links TRBV10-3 with TRBJ2-7, with 8 positions matching TRBD1. The CDR3 is made up of 13 amino acids. Germline CDR1 reads ENHRY; CDR2 reads SYGVKD. The CDR3 DNA reads as TGTGCCATCAGTGGGTCGACGGGACAGGTAACGGACTTC. This gives the protein CAISGSTGQVTDF.